The text below deals with one T cell receptor (beta chain). This sample was included in a study of identical twins. This CDR3 has 12 amino acids. From germline, CDR1 is ENHRY and CDR2 SYGVKD. The ends were cut back, 10 bases at V and 9 bases at J, with 16 bases in the middle. TCRdb reprocessed the 5' RACE reads via MiXCR and lists one record per CDR3 protein. The table shows more than 600,000 distinct CDR3 sequences, with 15% to 20% occurring only once. Every one of the donors was a healthy Caucasian. The same specimen was also included in a second study, on T cells expressing NK-cell markers.

What was sequenced was PBMCs. The sequence was obtained from a woman between 18 and 29 years old in good health. The rearrangement joins TRBV10-3 to TRBJ2-4; tentative D call: TRBD2 (5 bases). DNA of the CDR3: TGTGCCACCGGCACTAGAGAGAGCATTCAGTACTTC. Its translation: CATGTRESIQYF.